The 14 T cell receptor beta chains given below trace back to one sample, sequenced in a study of blood T cells in healthy people across ages. PCR was performed a second time for about 7 to 11 cycles using a sample-barcoded 5' primer and a J-beta primer mix. One entry per CDR3 protein results from TCRdb running MiXCR on the 5' RACE reads. The table records more than 750,000 distinct CDR3 sequences, around 29% of them present only once. In addition, the sample was reused for a study of T cells of mothers and their children.

The specimen was blood. The source of these receptors is a woman aged 40 to 49 in good health.

Regarding this clonotype: A much larger clonotype is one base distant, so this may be a read error. This chain uses TRBV19 with TRBJ2-4; the D gene is possibly TRBD2 (6 bases). Germline V lookup: CDR1 LNHDA, CDR2 SQIVND (reference sequence). The CDR3 is made up of 13 amino acids. CDR3 sequence reads: CAGSSRSSGEQYF. The CDR3 coding sequence is TGTGCCGGTAGTTCCAGGAGTTCGGGGGAGCAGTACTTC.

To note about this clonotype: One junction end disagrees with the germline gene, perhaps due to a read error. The genes are TRBV15 and TRBJ2-3; 12 positions agree with TRBD2. Germline loops: CDR1 LNHNV, CDR2 YYDKDF (reference sequence). The CDR3 sequence is 16 residues long. CDR3 coding DNA: TGTGCCACCAGCAGGCAACTAGCGGGGGGAGGAGATGCGCAGTATTTT. It encodes CATSRQLAGGGDAQYF.

This clonotype turned up a few times. The chain joins TRBV2 to TRBJ1-1, with D unclear. CDR1 SNHLY and CDR2 FYNNEI come from the germline V gene. The CDR3 is 13 amino acids. V was cut by 2 bases and J by 6 bases, with 10 bases left in between. Here the CDR3 DNA reads TGTGCCAGCAGTGAATTATTGACTTCTGAAGCTTTCTTT. Protein product: CASSELLTSEAFF.

V usage is TRBV6-5 and J usage is TRBJ1-2; D gene ambiguous. CDR3 size: 13 residues. V was trimmed by 2 bases and J by 11 bases, leaving 15 bases between them. Germline-derived CDR1 and CDR2 are MNHEY and SVGAGI. CDR3 protein: CASSYGQYGSYTF. CDR3 DNA sequence: TGTGCCAGCAGTTACGGGCAGTACGGGTCTTACACCTTC.

A note on this clonotype: A much more abundant neighbour one base away suggests this may be a read error. V and J are TRBV5-1 and TRBJ2-4; a weak D match, TRBD2 (5 bases). Germline V gene lookup returns CDR1 SGHRS and CDR2 YFSETQ. The CDR3 is made up of 15 amino acids. With 0 bases removed from V and 13 bases from J, the gap between germline ends came to 20 bases. CDR3 DNA: TGCGCCAGCAGCTTGGTAGGGAGAACCTACAATGAGCAGTACTTC. It is translated as CASSLVGRTYNEQYF.

The chain uses TRBV6-6 and TRBJ2-7; 7 nucleotides align to TRBD1. Germline assignment: CDR1 MNHNY and CDR2 SVGAGI (reference sequence). The CDR3 runs to 16 residues. The J segment lost 1 base and the V segment lost 0 bases, leaving 6 bases of the junction unmatched. The DNA of the CDR3 is TGTGCCAGCAGTTACTCGAGGGCAGGGGGATCCTACGAGCAGTACTTC. Its translation is CASSYSRAGGSYEQYF.

There are many counts of this clonotype. The chain couples TRBV28 to TRBJ1-1, with 8 bases that match TRBD1. Germline V lookup: CDR1 MDHEN, CDR2 SYDVKM. Trimming cost V 4 bases and J 6 bases; bases outside gene matches: 10. This CDR3 is built from 15 residues. For the CDR3, the DNA is TGTGCCAGCAGTTCCGGACAGGGTAATACGGCTGAAGCTTTCTTT. Its translation: CASSSGQGNTAEAFF.

To note about this clonotype: At one end the junction does not follow the germline gene, possibly because of a read error. The rearrangement uses TRBV6-6 and TRBJ2-4; unclear D gene. Germline V lookup: CDR1 MNHNY, CDR2 SVGAGI (reference sequence). The CDR3 is 15 amino acids. The chain's CDR3 is CASSFSDGLSYGQYF. The DNA of the CDR3 is TGTGCCAGTAGTTTCTCGGACGGCCTCTCCTACGGGCAGTACTTC.

There are a few counts of this clonotype. This rearrangement joins TRBV27 to TRBJ1-2, with a weak D call TRBD1 (5 bases). With 1 base removed from V and 6 bases from J, the gap between germline ends came to 9 bases. Germline V lookup: CDR1 MNHEY, CDR2 SMNVEV (reference sequence). This CDR3 has 13 residues. The CDR3 DNA sequence: TGTGCCAGCAGTTTATGGGGGTTGGATGGCTACACCTTC. As protein: CASSLWGLDGYTF.

The V gene is TRBV15, the J gene TRBJ2-4; 7 bases fit TRBD1. The DNA end is more similar to TRBJ2-7, so the J call may be wrong. Germline CDR1 reads LNHNV; CDR2 reads YYDKDF (reference sequence). This CDR3 contains 12 residues. This chain's CDR3 is CATGAGGYEQYF. The CDR3 nucleotides read TGTGCCACCGGGGCAGGGGGCTACGAGCAGTACTTC.

This clonotype was counted ten times or more. This rearrangement joins TRBV20-1 to TRBJ2-7; 7 bases are shared with TRBD1. Trimming removed 6 bases from V and 2 bases from J; junction bases left unmatched: 7. The CDR3 has 13 residues. Germline V gene lookup returns CDR1 DFQATT and CDR2 SNEGSKA (reference sequence). The CDR3 DNA reads TGCAGTGCGAGAAACAGGGGAACCTACGAGCAGTACTTC. This codes for CSARNRGTYEQYF.

This clonotype was recorded many times. This chain joins TRBV6-5 and TRBJ1-2; 7 nucleotides agree with TRBD1. There are 15 residues in the CDR3. In germline, CDR1 is MNHEY, CDR2 SVGAGI. With 5 bases clipped from V and 1 base from J, the junction kept 7 bases outside the gene matches. The CDR3 DNA sequence: TGTGCCAGCAGTACTTGGACAGGATTTAACTATGGCTACACCTTC. Translating it yields CASSTWTGFNYGYTF.

This clonotype has just one count. Possible read error: a much larger clone is one base away. V and J are TRBV4-3 and TRBJ2-5; TRBD1 aligns across 7 bases. The DNA matches TRBJ2-1 better at its end, which makes the J call doubtful. The CDR3 loop spans 15 amino acids. Germline CDR1 is LGHNA and CDR2 is YSLEER. CDR3 sequence reads: CASSQGVGGQETQFF. The CDR3 bases are TGCGCCAGCAGCCAAGGAGTAGGGGGCCAAGAGACCCAGTTCTTC.

This clonotype occurred a few times. CDR3 bases: TGCAGTGCTAGAGGCCTTAGCGGCAGCGACGAGCAGTACTTC. This translates into CSARGLSGSDEQYF. V usage is TRBV20-1 and J usage is TRBJ2-7, with a possible D match to TRBD2 (6 bases). The CDR3 consists of 14 residues. CDR1 DFQATT and CDR2 SNEGSKA come from the germline V gene (reference sequence). V was clipped by 1 base and J by 5 bases, with 15 bases between them.